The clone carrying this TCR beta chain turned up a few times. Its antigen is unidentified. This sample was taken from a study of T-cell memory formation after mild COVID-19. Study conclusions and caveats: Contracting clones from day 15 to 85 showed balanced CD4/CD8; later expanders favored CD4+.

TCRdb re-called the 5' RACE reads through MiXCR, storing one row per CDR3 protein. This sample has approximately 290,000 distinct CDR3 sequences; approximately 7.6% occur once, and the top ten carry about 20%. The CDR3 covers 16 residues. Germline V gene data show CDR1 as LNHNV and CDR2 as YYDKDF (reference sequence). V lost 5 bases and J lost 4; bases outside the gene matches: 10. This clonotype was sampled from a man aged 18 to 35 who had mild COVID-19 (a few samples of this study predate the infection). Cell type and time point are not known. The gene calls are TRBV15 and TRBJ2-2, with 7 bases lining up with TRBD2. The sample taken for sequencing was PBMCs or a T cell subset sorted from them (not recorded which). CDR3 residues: CATSWGSGLSTGELFF. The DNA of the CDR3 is TGTGCCACCAGCTGGGGTAGCGGGCTTTCCACCGGGGAGCTGTTTTTT.